This T cell receptor (beta chain) emerged from a study of cytomegalovirus exposure and HLA in healthy donors. Study-wide results and limits: Reports credit the classifier with highly specific, highly sensitive diagnosis of cytomegalovirus status.

A remark on this clone: The antigen is undetermined.

The CDR3 has 16 residues. Germline CDR1 SGDLS, CDR2 YYNGEE. V gave up 0 bases and J gave up 2 bases, with 14 bases separating them. Using immunoSEQ multiplex PCR, the repertoire was profiled, and TCRdb retains in-frame clones only, with some absent. Of approximately 100,000 clones listed, 87% are singletons. This sequence was found in a man aged 18 to 29 in good health and CMV-seropositive. The gene calls are TRBV9 and TRBJ1-1; weak D call: TRBD1 (6 bases). Sequencing was carried out using PBMCs. The CDR3 DNA reads TGTGCCAGCAGCGTAGGAGGGACACCGAAAAACACTGAAGCTTTCTTT. Its protein is CASSVGGTPKNTEAFF.